This T cell receptor beta chain was sequenced for a study of post-analysis software for immune sequencing data. Notes on the study in general: Higher frequency in patients than in controls was seen for roughly 5 TRBV segments, with TRBV5-6, TRBV5-1 and TRBV20-1 among them. The normalized Chao1 diversity of multiple sclerosis patients was significantly lower than that of controls.

With 4 bases removed from V and 1 base from J, the gap between germline ends came to 17 bases. Germline V gene lookup returns CDR1 LGHDT and CDR2 YNNKEL (reference sequence). This CDR3 spans 16 amino acids. Notes on this clonotype: Its antigen is unknown.

Prepared TCR beta cDNA libraries contained unique molecular identifiers. TCRdb analysed the PCR reads with MiXCR anew, one entry per CDR3 protein. This sample has hundreds of thousands of distinct CDR3 sequences, with 30% to 45% found just once. This receptor was taken from a girl aged 5 to 17 with multiple sclerosis. V usage is TRBV3-1 and J usage is TRBJ2-7; D may correspond to TRBD1 or TRBD2 (5 bases each). Material: blood. The CDR3 here is CASSPQGPGRSYEQYF. The CDR3 coding sequence is TGTGCCAGCAGCCCTCAGGGTCCGGGACGGTCCTACGAGCAGTACTTC.